One sample yielded the 7 T cell receptor beta chains listed below, sequenced in a study of shared clonotypes between healthy human individuals. Clones were sequenced by immunoSEQ multiplex PCR, and TCRdb holds only the in-frame ones, with some missing. The sample includes about 1.1 million clones, around 78% seen only once; the top ten take roughly 0.62%. Sequencing input: memory CD4+ T cells from PBMCs. Subset denoted: CD45RA-negative fraction. Every receptor here comes from a man aged 18-30 years in good health. Some clones in this sample may be carry-over from other donors' samples.

With regard to this clone: Germline and junction disagree at one end, which may indicate a read error. This chain uses TRBV9 with TRBJ2-7; 11 bases agree with TRBD2. From germline, CDR1 is SGDLS and CDR2 YYNGEE. The CDR3 contains 16 residues. The CDR3, as DNA: TGTGCCGGCAGCGTAGCGCTACTAGCGGGAGTGTACGAGCAGTACTTC. It yields the protein CAGSVALLAGVYEQYF.

The V and J genes are TRBV18 and TRBJ2-1, with D hard to call. The V gene's germline CDR1 is KGHSH and CDR2 LQKENI. Trimming left V 0 bases short and J 5 bases short, with 8 bases between. This CDR3 is 14 amino acids long. The CDR3 bases are TGTGCCAGCTCACCACCGAACACAGACAATGAGCAGTTCTTC. As protein: CASSPPNTDNEQFF. Full variable domain (remainder filled in from reference TRBV18 and TRBJ2-1): NAGVMQNPRHLVRRRGQEARLRCSPMKGHSHVYWYRQLPEEGLKFMVYLQKENIIDESGMPKERFSAEFPKEGPSILRIQQVVRGDSAAYFCASSPPNTDNEQFFGPGTRLTVL.

The chain combines TRBV5-4 with TRBJ2-3; perhaps D is TRBD1 or TRBD2 (6 bases each). Germline V gives CDR1 SGHNT, CDR2 YYREEE (reference sequence). This CDR3 comprises 18 residues. Trimming took off 5 bases at V and 9 bases at J, with 31 bases between the two ends. The CDR3 sequence: CASRIGGRSTQVRYTQYF. The CDR3 nucleotides are TGTGCCAGCAGGATAGGGGGGAGATCCACCCAGGTTCGGTACACGCAGTATTTT. The full variable domain, rest sourced from reference TRBV5-4 and TRBJ2-3, is ETGVTQSPTHLIKTRGQQVTLRCSSQSGHNTVSWYQQALGQGPQFIFQYYREEENGRGNFPPRFSGLQFPNYSSELNVNALELDDSALYLCASRIGGRSTQVRYTQYFGPGTRLTVL.

This clone occurred many times. This chain joins TRBV27 and TRBJ2-6; D is possibly TRBD2 (5 bases). This CDR3 is 13 amino acids long. CDR1 is MNHEY, CDR2 SMNVEV, per germline (reference sequence). CDR3 sequence (DNA): TGTGCGGTGCGAGGGTCTGGGGCCAACGTCCTGACTTTC. The encoded protein is CAVRGSGANVLTF.

This chain uses TRBV18 with TRBJ1-2; maybe TRBD1 (6 bases). The CDR3 runs to 15 residues. CDR1 and CDR2 from the germline V gene are KGHSH and LQKENI. With 1 base removed from V and 2 bases from J, the gap between germline ends came to 11 bases. CDR3 nucleotide sequence: TGTGCCAGCTCACCACGGAAGGGGGAAAACTATGGCTACACCTTC. It translates to CASSPRKGENYGYTF.

The chain joins TRBV5-1 to TRBJ1-2, with D perhaps TRBD1 (5 bases). Germline V gene sequence: CDR1 SGHRS, CDR2 YFSETQ. With 2 bases removed from V and 4 bases from J, the gap between germline ends came to 9 bases. This CDR3 has 13 residues. Here the CDR3 reads CASSLGESYGYTF. The CDR3 DNA reads TGCGCCAGCAGCTTAGGGGAGTCCTATGGCTACACCTTC.

To note about this clone: Other nucleotide sequences from this sample produce the same CDR3. The chain combines TRBV18 with TRBJ1-5; 10 bases line up with TRBD1. The trim removed 4 bases at V and 6 bases at J, leaving 3 bases unmatched. Germline loops: CDR1 KGHSH, CDR2 LQKENI. This CDR3 region has 14 residues. The CDR3 DNA follows: TGTGCCAGCTCACTCGGACAGGGGGGTCAGCCCCAGCATTTT. Translated, it gives CASSLGQGGQPQHF.